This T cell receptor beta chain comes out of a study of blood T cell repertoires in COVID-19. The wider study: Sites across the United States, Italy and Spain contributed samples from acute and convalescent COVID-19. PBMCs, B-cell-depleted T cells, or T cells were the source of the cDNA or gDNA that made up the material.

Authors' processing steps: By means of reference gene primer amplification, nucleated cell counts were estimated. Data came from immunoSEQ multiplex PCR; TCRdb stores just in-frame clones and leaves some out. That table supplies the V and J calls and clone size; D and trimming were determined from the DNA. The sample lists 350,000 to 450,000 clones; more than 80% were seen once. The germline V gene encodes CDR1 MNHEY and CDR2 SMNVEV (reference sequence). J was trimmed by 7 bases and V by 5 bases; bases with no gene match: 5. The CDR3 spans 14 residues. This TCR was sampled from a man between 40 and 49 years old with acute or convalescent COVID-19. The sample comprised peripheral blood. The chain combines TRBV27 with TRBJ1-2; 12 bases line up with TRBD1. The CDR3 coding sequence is TGTGCCAGCAGTCCCGGGACAGGGGGCTTTGGCTACACCTTC. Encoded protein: CASSPGTGGFGYTF.